Shown below are 31 T cell receptor beta chains from a single sample sequenced in a study of T cell repertoires in cytomegalovirus infection. No antigen has been identified for these receptors. Using its own MiXCR run on the reads, TCRdb lists one record per CDR3 protein. The sample lists around 710,000 distinct CDR3 sequences, 25% to 35% occurring once. Here the sequenced sample was cultured CD8+ T cells from PBMCs, taken from culture after CMV antigen stimulation. The receptors stem from a human donor in good health (CMV status not recorded). Some clones in this sample may be carry-over from other donors' samples.

The chain recombines TRBV4-1 with TRBJ1-2; no clear D. The germline V gene encodes CDR1 MGHRA and CDR2 YSYEKL. V shed 1 base and J shed 4 bases, with 13 bases lying between them. The length of the CDR3 is 15 residues. CDR3 coding DNA: TGCGCCAGCAGCCAAGGAGGTGACCTGGGCTATGGCTACACCTTC. Amino acids: CASSQGGDLGYGYTF.

The chain employs TRBV6-2 or TRBV6-3 and TRBJ2-1, with D uncertain. Germline assignment: CDR1 MNHEY and CDR2 SVGEGT. This CDR3 is built from 10 residues. Trimming took 4 bases from V and 8 from J, leaving 3 bases between them. This chain's CDR3 is CASSSHEQFF. The CDR3 nucleotides read TGTGCCAGCAGTTCGCATGAGCAGTTCTTC.

Only a few counts were recorded for this clonotype. The chain joins TRBV12-3 or TRBV12-4 to TRBJ2-6; D uncertain. The CDR3 spans 18 residues. V was cut by 4 bases and J by 0 bases, with 16 bases left in between. The CDR3 is CASSSGLPVFSGANVLTF. The CDR3 DNA sequence: TGTGCCAGCAGTTCGGGTCTACCAGTATTCTCTGGGGCCAACGTCCTGACTTTC.

The gene calls are TRBV7-9 and TRBJ1-2, with a weak D call TRBD1 (5 bases). CDR3 size: 15 residues. V was clipped by 2 bases and J by 4 bases, with 14 bases between them. Germline CDR1 is SEHNR and CDR2 is FQNEAQ (reference sequence). CDR3 in amino acids: CASSLPGGATYGYTF. CDR3 nucleotides: TGTGCCAGCAGCTTACCTGGAGGGGCGACCTATGGCTACACCTTC.

The table lists this clonotype with a few counts. The chain uses TRBV4-1 and TRBJ1-4; 7 bases map to TRBD1. Germline assignment: CDR1 MGHRA and CDR2 YSYEKL. The trim removed 2 bases at V and 6 bases at J, leaving 9 bases unmatched. The CDR3 totals 16 residues. Here the CDR3 DNA reads TGCGCCAGCAGCCAATCAAGAAGGGGGCCTGATGAAAAACTGTTTTTT. Protein sequence: CASSQSRRGPDEKLFF.

V and J are TRBV3-1 and TRBJ1-2; D is unclear. The CDR3 sequence is 14 residues long. V was pared by 0 bases and J by 8 bases, with 13 bases between. Germline CDR1 LGHDT, CDR2 YNNKEL (reference sequence). CDR3 region: CASSQDYSLSGYTF. Here the CDR3 DNA reads TGTGCCAGCAGCCAAGATTATAGTTTGAGCGGCTACACCTTC.

V and J are TRBV6-8 and TRBJ1-4; 7 bases align to TRBD1. Unmatched junction bases numbered 5, after V lost 5 bases and J lost 5 bases. There are 14 residues in the CDR3. In germline, CDR1 is MNHGY, CDR2 SAAAGT. CDR3 in amino acids: CASSDLTGNEKLFF. DNA of the CDR3: TGTGCCAGCAGTGACCTGACAGGGAATGAAAAACTGTTTTTT.

V usage is TRBV10-3 and J usage is TRBJ2-1; 13 positions agree with TRBD2. Looked up from germline, CDR1 is ENHRY and CDR2 is SYGVKD. The V and J ends lost 3 bases and 0 bases, in that order; junction bases with no gene match: 11. This CDR3 spans 20 amino acids. CDR3 DNA: TGTGCCATCAGTGACCAAGGGGGACTAGCGGGGACAAGCTCCTACAATGAGCAGTTCTTC. As protein: CAISDQGGLAGTSSYNEQFF.

The chain carries TRBV6-1 and TRBJ2-3; TRBD2 agrees at 7 bases. The CDR3 totals 16 residues. CDR1 is MNHNS, CDR2 SASEGT, per germline. V shed 5 bases and J 6 bases; nucleotides not matched to a gene: 14. CDR3 sequence: CASSRNLGGIGDTQYF. The DNA of the CDR3 is TGTGCCAGCAGTCGCAACCTCGGGGGGATAGGGGATACGCAGTATTTT.

The genes are TRBV19 and TRBJ2-7, with 8 bases that match TRBD1. CDR1 LNHDA and CDR2 SQIVND come from the germline V gene (reference sequence). This CDR3 contains 16 residues. Germline trimming cut 4 bases from V and 4 bases from J; bases unmatched to any gene: 12. CDR3 DNA: TGTGCCAGTAGTACTCACAGGGGGAGGCGTCGGTACGAGCAGTACTTC. It codes for CASSTHRGRRRYEQYF.

The CDR3 DNA reads as TGTGCCAGCAGCCAAGATCCGGCCAGGGGGGCCTACGAGCAGTACTTC. Translating gives CASSQDPARGAYEQYF. J is TRBJ2-7 and V is TRBV14; possibly TRBD1 for D (7 bases). V lost 0 bases to trimming and J lost 2 bases, with 14 bases between them. The germline V gene encodes CDR1 SGHDN and CDR2 FVKESK. This CDR3 has 16 amino acids. Full variable domain (rest looked up from reference TRBV14 and TRBJ2-7): EAGVTQFPSHSVIEKGQTVTLRCDPISGHDNLYWYRRVMGKEIKFLLHFVKESKQDESGMPNNRFLAERTGGTYSTLKVQPAELEDSGVYFCASSQDPARGAYEQYFGPGTRLTVT.

CDR3 protein: CASVVSRAGELFF. The CDR3, as DNA: TGTGCCAGCGTGGTTTCTAGGGCCGGGGAGCTGTTTTTT. J is TRBJ2-2 and V is TRBV6-2 or TRBV6-3; D is unresolved. The germline CDR1 and CDR2 sequences are MNHEY and SVGEGT. The CDR3 covers 13 residues. Trimming pared 8 bases from V and 6 bases from J, leaving 13 bases between.

This clonotype was seen a single time. This chain uses TRBV4-2 with TRBJ2-1; D is undetermined. Trimming removed 0 bases at V and 0 bases at J, with 12 bases between. CDR3 length: 17 residues. CDR1 and CDR2 from the germline V gene are LGHNA and YNFKEQ. The CDR3 DNA follows: TGTGCCAGCAGCCAAGATTGGCGGACGAGCTCCTACAATGAGCAGTTCTTC. This gives the protein CASSQDWRTSSYNEQFF.

Many counts were recorded for this clonotype. This chain joins TRBV7-6 and TRBJ2-7; possible D gene TRBD1, 5 bases. Deletions cut 5 bases from V and 2 bases from J, with 10 bases between. CDR1 is SGHVS and CDR2 is FNYEAQ in the germline V gene. The CDR3 is made up of 13 amino acids. CDR3 in DNA: TGTGCCAGCAGCCCAGGGCGTGCCTACGAGCAGTACGTC. Amino acid sequence: CASSPGRAYEQYV.

This clonotype was detected only a few times. The chain joins TRBV13 to TRBJ1-5; tentatively, D is TRBD1 (5 bases). This CDR3 region has 12 residues. Trimming took off 5 bases at V and 15 bases at J, with 17 bases between the two ends. Germline lookup yields CDR1 PRHDT and CDR2 FYEKMQ (reference sequence). CDR3 nucleotides: TGTGCCAGCAGCGAGCGGGGGGGGTCGGGGCATTTT. This translates into CASSERGGSGHF.

This rearrangement joins TRBV7-8 to TRBJ2-2; D is unclear. Trimming shortened V by 1 base and J by 3 bases, and 15 bases separated the two germline ends. The CDR3 spans 17 residues. Germline values: CDR1 SGHVS, CDR2 FQNEAQ. CDR3 sequence: CASSLEARIEYTGELFF. DNA for the CDR3: TGTGCCAGCAGCTTAGAGGCTAGAATCGAATACACCGGGGAGCTGTTTTTT.

The sample holds a few counts of this clonotype. The chain uses TRBV29-1 and TRBJ1-4; D possibly corresponds to TRBD1 (6 bases). Trimming removed 2 bases from V and 5 bases from J, with 12 bases in between. The CDR3 totals 14 residues. The germline gives CDR1 SQVTM, CDR2 ANQGSEA. CDR3 protein: CSVERIGQNEKLFF. The CDR3 DNA is TGCAGCGTTGAACGGATCGGACAGAATGAAAAACTGTTTTTT.

This clonotype has more than one count but fewer than ten. This rearrangement joins TRBV7-9 to TRBJ1-4; D unresolved. V shed 4 bases and J shed 3 bases, with 12 bases lying between them. The CDR3 has 15 residues. Germline V gene sequence: CDR1 SEHNR, CDR2 FQNEAQ (reference sequence). The CDR3 DNA reads TGTGCCAGCAGCTCGCGGACCGCACCTAATGAAAAACTGTTTTTT. It translates to CASSSRTAPNEKLFF.

This clonotype was found many times. The chain uses TRBV7-8 and TRBJ2-1, with D uncertain. V lost 2 bases to trimming and J lost 4 bases, with 9 bases between them. Germline V lookup: CDR1 SGHVS, CDR2 FQNEAQ. This CDR3 is built from 14 residues. This CDR3 reads CASSLFIGYNEQFF. The DNA for the CDR3 is TGTGCCAGCAGCTTATTCATAGGATACAATGAGCAGTTCTTC.

The V call is TRBV11-2, the J call TRBJ2-2, with D perhaps matching TRBD1 (6 bases). V lost 6 bases and J 6 bases, leaving 11 bases between the germline ends. The germline gives CDR1 SGHAT, CDR2 FQNNGV. This CDR3 is 13 amino acids long. CDR3 loop: CASSNRVPGELFF. In nucleotides, the CDR3 is TGTGCCAGCAGTAACAGGGTCCCCGGGGAGCTGTTTTTT.

This clonotype was seen at least ten times. This rearrangement joins TRBV7-8 to TRBJ2-1; D is perhaps TRBD1 (6 bases). Trimming stripped 4 bases from V and 3 bases from J, with 13 bases between. There are 15 residues in the CDR3. The germline V gene encodes CDR1 SGHVS and CDR2 FQNEAQ. The CDR3, as DNA: TGTGCCAGCAGCTCCCGGGACACCTACTACAATGAGCAGTTCTTC. This encodes CASSSRDTYYNEQFF.

The chain combines TRBV27 with TRBJ1-3, with D unresolved. Germline CDR1 reads MNHEY; CDR2 reads SMNVEV (reference sequence). Trimming stripped 5 bases from V and 1 base from J, with 18 bases between. The CDR3 contains 17 residues. Here the CDR3 DNA reads TGTGCCAGCAGTCCACGCCTTCCAGAATATTCTGGAAACACCATATATTTT. It specifies CASSPRLPEYSGNTIYF.

The gene calls are TRBV27 and TRBJ2-3; 8 bases line up with TRBD2. The junction had 8 bases not matched to a gene; V was cut back by 5 bases and J by 1 base. Germline CDR1 MNHEY, CDR2 SMNVEV (reference sequence). The CDR3 runs 16 residues. CDR3 residues: CASSHPSRGGTDTQYF. The CDR3 region has the DNA TGTGCCAGCAGTCACCCTTCGCGGGGGGGCACAGATACGCAGTATTTT.

Written as DNA, the CDR3 is TGTGCCAGCAGTACAGGGGTTAACCAGCATTTT. Its translation is CASSTGVNQHF. The V and J genes are TRBV6-2 or TRBV6-3 and TRBJ1-5; TRBD1 matches at 7 bases. Unmatched junction bases numbered 4, after V lost 5 bases and J lost 12 bases. Germline-derived CDR1 and CDR2 are MNHEY and SVGEGT. The CDR3 is made up of 11 amino acids.

This chain uses TRBV28 with TRBJ2-3; 9 bases align to TRBD2. Unmatched junction bases numbered 7, after V lost 3 bases and J lost 0 bases. Germline V CDR1 and CDR2: MDHEN, SYDVKM. The CDR3 length is 17 residues. CDR3 residues: CASSFSSSGVSTDTQYF. The CDR3 region has the DNA TGTGCCAGCAGTTTTAGTTCTAGCGGGGTCAGCACAGATACGCAGTATTTT. Full variable domain (remainder filled in from reference TRBV28 and TRBJ2-3): DVKVTQSSRYLVKRTGEKVFLECVQDMDHENMFWYRQDPGLGLRLIYFSYDVKMKEKGDIPEGYSVSREKKERFSLILESASTNQTSMYLCASSFSSSGVSTDTQYFGPGTRLTVL.

This sequence joins TRBV7-9 and TRBJ2-1; perhaps TRBD1 as D (6 bases). The CDR3 is made up of 16 amino acids. Trimming removed 1 base from V and 4 bases from J, with 14 bases in between. Germline assignment: CDR1 SEHNR and CDR2 FQNEAQ (reference sequence). DNA for the CDR3: TGTGCCAGCAGCTTAGTCCAGGGGAGTAAATACAATGAGCAGTTCTTC. Protein product: CASSLVQGSKYNEQFF.

The chain joins TRBV4-3 to TRBJ2-1, with TRBD2 matching 8 bases. The CDR3 has 15 residues. The germline gives CDR1 LGHNA, CDR2 YSLEER. V shed 1 base, J shed 7 bases, and the junction held 6 bases outside the gene matches. Here the CDR3 reads CASSQVRGGLNEQFF. The DNA of the CDR3 is TGCGCCAGCAGCCAAGTACGCGGGGGGTTAAATGAGCAGTTCTTC.

The rearrangement links TRBV28 to TRBJ2-3; the D gene could be TRBD1 or TRBD2 (5 bases each). CDR3 length equals 15 residues. The germline CDR1 and CDR2 sequences are MDHEN and SYDVKM. V lost 3 bases to trimming and J lost 4 bases, with 14 bases between them. The CDR3 nucleotides read TGTGCCAGCAGTTTTGGGGACGGGATCCCAGATACGCAGTATTTT. Protein sequence: CASSFGDGIPDTQYF.

The CDR3 DNA sequence: TGTGCCAGCAGCCCCTACGGCAACGTCCCCGGAAGGGAGACCCAGTACTTC. Translated: CASSPYGNVPGRETQYF. The chain uses TRBV5-4 and TRBJ2-5; unclear D gene. Germline CDR1 SGHNT, CDR2 YYREEE (reference sequence). V lost 4 bases to trimming and J lost 5 bases, with 24 bases between them. This CDR3 region has 17 residues.

The rearrangement uses TRBV5-6 and TRBJ1-6; D unclear. Per germline, CDR1 SGHDT and CDR2 YYEEEE. V lost 7 bases, J lost 10 bases, and 12 bases lay in between. The CDR3 sequence is 12 residues long. CDR3 coding DNA: TGTGCCAGCGCCCGCCGGGCATCACCCCTCCACTTT. Protein product: CASARRASPLHF.

This clonotype was counted only a few times. The DNA of the CDR3 is TGTGCCAGCAGCTTGGTCGGGGGGGACCTCACAGATACGCAGTATTTT. Its protein is CASSLVGGDLTDTQYF. The gene calls are TRBV5-4 and TRBJ2-3; 8 positions agree with TRBD2. The CDR3 has 16 amino acids. The J segment lost 2 bases and the V segment lost 0 bases, leaving 5 bases of the junction unmatched. The germline V gene has CDR1 SGHNT and CDR2 YYREEE (reference sequence).